The 8 T cell receptor beta chains given below trace back to one sample, sequenced in a study of blood T cell repertoires in COVID-19. Sequencing was performed with immunoSEQ multiplex PCR; in TCRdb, only in-frame clones are kept and a portion is missing. The repertoire includes about 170,000 clones, around 80% of them detected once, and approximately 4% sits in the top ten. Sequencing was carried out using PBMCs or T cells enriched from blood (not recorded which). Receptors were obtained from a woman between 50 and 59 years old in a cohort exposed to, infected with or recovered from COVID-19 (not recorded which).

J is TRBJ2-2 and V is TRBV7-9; TRBD2 might be the D (6 bases). Germline assignment: CDR1 SEHNR and CDR2 FQNEAQ (reference sequence). Deletions cut 3 bases from V and 0 bases from J, with 11 bases between. This CDR3 has 16 amino acids. CDR3 coding DNA: TGTGCCAGCAGCTTTCAGCGGGCCGCGAACACCGGGGAGCTGTTTTTT. It is translated as CASSFQRAANTGELFF.

The chain employs TRBV18 and TRBJ1-6; 9 bases are a match to TRBD1. Germline trimming cut 0 bases from V and 6 bases from J; bases unmatched to any gene: 6. The germline CDR1 and CDR2 sequences are KGHSH and LQKENI. The CDR3 covers 17 residues. Here the CDR3 reads CASSPPGQGTINSPLHF. DNA of the CDR3: TGTGCCAGCTCACCACCCGGACAGGGGACTATTAATTCACCCCTCCACTTT.

The V and J genes are TRBV15 and TRBJ1-2; 7 bases map to TRBD1. Germline loops: CDR1 LNHNV, CDR2 YYDKDF (reference sequence). The CDR3 has 14 residues. The V and J ends lost 0 bases and 6 bases, in that order; junction bases with no gene match: 4. CDR3 bases: TGTGCCACCAGCAGAGATAGCGGGACAGATGGCTACACCTTC. As protein: CATSRDSGTDGYTF.

The chain has TRBV28 and TRBJ1-2; D is perhaps TRBD1 (6 bases). The V end was cut by 5 bases, the J end by 6 bases, with 22 bases between. Per germline, CDR1 MDHEN and CDR2 SYDVKM. The CDR3 has 16 amino acids. This CDR3 reads CASSEPGTTYTHGYTF. CDR3 DNA: TGTGCCAGCAGTGAGCCCGGGACAACCTATACTCATGGCTACACCTTC.

The chain joins TRBV5-1 to TRBJ1-1, with a tentative D call TRBD1 (5 bases). The germline gives CDR1 SGHRS, CDR2 YFSETQ. With 4 bases removed from V and 2 bases from J, the gap between germline ends came to 15 bases. The CDR3 is made up of 15 amino acids. The CDR3 here is CASSPVTGVNTEAFF. The CDR3, as DNA: TGCGCCAGCAGCCCGGTAACGGGGGTTAACACTGAAGCTTTCTTT.

V gene TRBV12-5 combines with J gene TRBJ2-2; 11 nucleotides match TRBD2. Trimming took 4 bases from V and 3 from J; bases not matched to a gene: 10. The CDR3 covers 18 residues. The germline V gene has CDR1 LGHNT and CDR2 FRNRAP. CDR3: CASGSYPGTSGDTGELFF. CDR3 coding DNA: TGTGCTAGTGGTTCGTATCCCGGGACTAGCGGTGACACCGGGGAGCTGTTTTTT.

The chain uses TRBV19 and TRBJ2-5; 8 positions match TRBD1. Germline V lookup: CDR1 LNHDA, CDR2 SQIVND (reference sequence). Trimming took 6 bases from V and 2 from J; bases not matched to a gene: 14. This CDR3 spans 17 amino acids. In nucleotides, the CDR3 is TGTGCCAGTAGGTCCTACCCCGGGACAGGCCAACAAGAGACCCAGTACTTC. Translated: CASRSYPGTGQQETQYF.

This chain links TRBV7-2 with TRBJ1-6; no reliable D call. This CDR3 contains 14 residues. Trimming removed 0 bases at V and 9 bases at J, with 9 bases between. Germline-derived CDR1 and CDR2 are SGHTA and FQGNSA. The CDR3: CASSLAGRGSPLHF. The CDR3 nucleotides read TGTGCCAGCAGCTTAGCAGGCAGAGGTTCACCCCTCCACTTT.